The clone carrying this TCR beta chain was detected a few times. These data originate in a study of T cell repertoires in cytomegalovirus infection. V shed 2 bases and J shed 7 bases, with 8 bases lying between them. The germline gives CDR1 GTSNPN, CDR2 SVGIG (reference sequence). This CDR3 region has 11 residues. From the reads, TCRdb called clonotypes with MiXCR, one entry per CDR3 protein. This sample yields some 97,000 distinct CDR3 sequences, of which around a quarter are seen a single time; 35% to 50% belongs to the top ten. Source material: CD8+ T cells from PBMCs. V gene TRBV30 combines with J gene TRBJ1-1, with D unclear. The receptor's source is a human donor in good health (CMV status not recorded). Some clones in this sample may be carry-over from other donors' samples. The DNA for the CDR3 is TGTGCCTGGAGTATCACTAGTGAAGCTTTCTTT. Translated: CAWSITSEAFF.